The clone carrying this TCR beta chain was found a few times. Antigen: not known. Relative to the germline gene, one junction end is altered; a read error may explain this. The V gene's germline CDR1 is SEHNR and CDR2 FQNEAQ (reference sequence). The CDR3 covers 15 residues. The sample comes from a study of blood T cells in healthy people across ages. Study-wide points: Long-lived donors exceeded aged donors in naive CD4+ cells and diversity.

A J-beta primer mix and a sample-barcoded 5' primer were used in a second PCR of about 7 to 12 cycles. TCRdb fed the 5' RACE reads into MiXCR, producing one record per CDR3 protein. This table holds around 820,000 distinct CDR3 sequences, approximately 25% found once. These sequences were also reported in another study, on T cells of mothers and their children.

The sample taken for sequencing was blood. This chain joins TRBV7-9 and TRBJ2-7; weak D call: TRBD1 (6 bases). This clonotype was sampled from a boy younger than 18 in good health. The CDR3 nucleotides read TGTGCCAGCAGCTCGTACCGGGACACCATCTACGAGCAGCACTTC. This gives the protein CASSSYRDTIYEQHF.